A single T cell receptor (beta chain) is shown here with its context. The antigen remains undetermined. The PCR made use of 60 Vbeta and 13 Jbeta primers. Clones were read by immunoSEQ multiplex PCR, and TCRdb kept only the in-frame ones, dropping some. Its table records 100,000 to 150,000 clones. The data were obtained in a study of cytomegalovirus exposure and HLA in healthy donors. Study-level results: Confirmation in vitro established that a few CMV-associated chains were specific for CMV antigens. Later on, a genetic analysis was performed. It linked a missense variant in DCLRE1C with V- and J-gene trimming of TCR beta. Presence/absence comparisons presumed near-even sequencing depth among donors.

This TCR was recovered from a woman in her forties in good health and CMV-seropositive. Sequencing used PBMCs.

The CDR3 loop is CASSQQGSYEQYF. Written as DNA, the CDR3 is TGTGCCAGCAGCCAACAGGGGTCCTACGAGCAGTACTTC. The chain is built from TRBV11-2 and TRBJ2-7, with 7 positions matching TRBD1. Germline loops: CDR1 SGHAT, CDR2 FQNNGV. The CDR3 sequence is 13 residues long. Trimming took 5 bases from V and 1 from J; bases not matched to a gene: 2.